A selection of T cell receptor beta chains follows, all from one sample in a study of cytomegalovirus exposure and HLA in healthy donors. Only in-frame clones appear in the TCRdb table, and some are missing; sequencing was by immunoSEQ multiplex PCR. The table has approximately 150,000 clones, 77% seen once. The sequencing input was PBMCs. The receptors derive from a male donor in good health and CMV-seropositive. Each CDR3 is given with its conserved first and last residue. Each record gives: CDR3 DNA, CDR3 protein, D gene, J gene, clone size, V gene. D genes are given only for firm matches. Expanded clones get a size class; other rows say once, few or many, or leave the size out.

CDR3 DNA: TGTGCCAGCAGTTTCAGTGTATCCTACGAGCAGTACTTC; CDR3 protein: CASSFSVSYEQYF; D gene: .; J gene: TRBJ2-7; clone size: .; V gene: TRBV27
CDR3 DNA: TGTGCCAGCAGTTATTACGGGAATGAAAAACTGTTTTTT; CDR3 protein: CASSYYGNEKLFF; D gene: .; J gene: TRBJ1-4; clone size: .; V gene: TRBV6-5
CDR3 DNA: TGTGCCAGCTCAACGGAGGGGCCCAGGGCCCAGTACTTC; CDR3 protein: CASSTEGPRAQYF; D gene: .; J gene: TRBJ2-5; clone size: once; V gene: TRBV7-3
CDR3 DNA: TGCGCCAGCGGGACAGTCACAGATACGCAGTATTTT; CDR3 protein: CASGTVTDTQYF; D gene: TRBD1; J gene: TRBJ2-3; clone size: .; V gene: TRBV10-2
CDR3 DNA: TGTGCCAGCAGCCGCGGGACGGCACCCGAAACCGGGGAGCTGTTTTTT; CDR3 protein: CASSRGTAPETGELFF; D gene: .; J gene: TRBJ2-2; clone size: .; V gene: TRBV14
CDR3 DNA: TGTGCCACCAGCAGGACCTCGGGAGTTTTTATTACAGATACGCAGTATTTT; CDR3 protein: CATSRTSGVFITDTQYF; D gene: .; J gene: TRBJ2-3; clone size: .; V gene: TRBV15
CDR3 DNA: TGTGCCAGCAGTGCTACTAGCGGGGCAAAAGAGACCCAGTACTTC; CDR3 protein: CASSATSGAKETQYF; D gene: TRBD2; J gene: TRBJ2-5; clone size: .; V gene: TRBV2
CDR3 DNA: TGTGCCAGCAGCTCGGACAGGGGGGGTCCCTACGAGCAGTACTTC; CDR3 protein: CASSSDRGGPYEQYF; D gene: TRBD1; J gene: TRBJ2-7; clone size: .; V gene: TRBV5-4
CDR3 DNA: TGTGCCGCAACAGCTAACTATGGCTACACCTTC; CDR3 protein: CAATANYGYTF; D gene: .; J gene: TRBJ1-2; clone size: .; V gene: TRBV7-9
CDR3 DNA: TGTGCCAGCAGTGAAATTGGGGGGGGTGTGGATGAAGCTTTCTTT; CDR3 protein: CASSEIGGGVDEAFF; D gene: .; J gene: TRBJ1-1; clone size: .; V gene: TRBV2
CDR3 DNA: TGTGCCAGCAGCCAACTATTCGGGACAGGGGCTTTAACCTACGAGCAGTACTTC; CDR3 protein: CASSQLFGTGALTYEQYF; D gene: TRBD1; J gene: TRBJ2-7; clone size: few; V gene: TRBV14
CDR3 DNA: TGCGCCAGCAGCTTGAACGGACTAGCGGGGACAGATACGCAGTATTTT; CDR3 protein: CASSLNGLAGTDTQYF; D gene: TRBD2; J gene: TRBJ2-3; clone size: .; V gene: TRBV5-1
CDR3 DNA: TGTGCCATCAGTCCCTCGCGGTGGGGGGGGAATGAGCAGTTCTTC; CDR3 protein: CAISPSRWGGNEQFF; D gene: TRBD2; J gene: TRBJ2-1; clone size: .; V gene: TRBV10-3
CDR3 DNA: TGTGCCAGCACGTCATCGTTACGAGAAATCGAAAAACTGTTTTTT; CDR3 protein: CASTSSLREIEKLFF; D gene: .; J gene: TRBJ1-4; clone size: .; V gene: TRBV7-9
CDR3 DNA: TGTGCCAGCAGTTACACCGGGACAAGCTATGGCTACACCTTC; CDR3 protein: CASSYTGTSYGYTF; D gene: .; J gene: TRBJ1-2; clone size: .; V gene: TRBV6-5
CDR3 DNA: TGCGCCAGCAGCTCCTCAGGGGGCGAGCAGTACTTC; CDR3 protein: CASSSSGGEQYF; D gene: TRBD1; J gene: TRBJ2-7; clone size: .; V gene: TRBV5-1
CDR3 DNA: TGTGCCAGCAGGCCCCGGGTCAACACTGAAGCTTTCTTT; CDR3 protein: CASRPRVNTEAFF; D gene: .; J gene: TRBJ1-1; clone size: .; V gene: TRBV2
CDR3 DNA: TGTGCCAGCAGTGCAACCTTCGGGGGACAGGGCCACTTC; CDR3 protein: CASSATFGGQGHF; D gene: TRBD1; J gene: TRBJ2-7; clone size: .; V gene: TRBV2
CDR3 DNA: TGCGCCAGCAGCCGGGACACCTCCTACGAGCAGTACTTC; CDR3 protein: CASSRDTSYEQYF; D gene: .; J gene: TRBJ2-7; clone size: once; V gene: TRBV4-1
CDR3 DNA: TGTGCCAGCCAAGTATGGGGAGAGAACACTGAAGCTTTCTTT; CDR3 protein: CASQVWGENTEAFF; D gene: .; J gene: TRBJ1-1; clone size: once; V gene: TRBV2
CDR3 DNA: TGTGCCAGCAGCCTCAGGACAGACGGAGAGACCCAGTACTTC; CDR3 protein: CASSLRTDGETQYF; D gene: .; J gene: TRBJ2-5; clone size: .; V gene: TRBV7-8